This entry features one T cell receptor (beta chain) sequence. This clone's antigen is unknown. Within one base of it there is no much larger clone, and no base qualities were kept. This sample is drawn from a study of identifying expanded T cells in peripheral blood (dated by TCRdb to about 2019). In the study overall: Technical replicates were generated by sequencing separate aliquots of the same genomic DNA pool, and four replicates were compared pairwise. The paper as a whole reports these results and caveats: The authors expected that biological variance in healthy repertoires might rise further over much longer intervals, such as months to years. In all healthy donors, the variance in clone template counts between samples taken around 2 weeks apart rose significantly as total template count increased. The beta-binomial model significantly reduced the number of clones called differentially abundant and the false-positive rate across all healthy-donor time intervals. Around 1.3 differentially abundant clones were flagged by the binomial model between technical replicates, whereas about 15 and 18 were flagged over approximately two weeks and four weeks, respectively.

No immune events such as infections were documented for the healthy donors during the collection period. To calibrate time-dependent variance in a beta-binomial model of T-cell clone differential abundance, blood repertoires from healthy donors were used as a training cohort. The training cohort was composed of some ten healthy donors, 3 female and 7 male. The donors were between roughly 25 and 70 years old, with an average age of roughly 41 years. Obtained from a commercial supplier, whole blood was collected from each healthy donor at three time points set around 13 days apart. For immunosequencing, genomic DNA was extracted from whole blood that had not been sorted. TCRbeta CDR3 regions were profiled with the immunoSEQ Assay using bias-controlled multiplex PCR amplification of genomic DNA. The authors processed their data as follows. To quantify the absolute abundance of each unique TCRbeta CDR3 region, the sequences were collapsed and filtered. Two models were used to test differential abundance: a binomial model (Fisher-equivalent) and a beta-binomial model that adds time-dependent variance fitted from healthy donors. Clones with fewer than 5 combined templates were excluded, and clones with Benjamini-Hochberg FDR below 0.01 were called differentially abundant. Beta-binomial variance was modeled as a function of total template count across the two samples using the form v = (b*log(k)+a)^2. In its TCRdb copy, this immuneACCESS table keeps in-frame sequences only and misses some clones. Where compared with another copy, unresolved V genes explain less than half of these, and the others have no known cause. V and J calls and clone size follow that table, whereas D and trimming were derived from the DNA. Here the sample has 100,000 to 150,000 clones; approximately 86% occur a single time. In total, the top ten clones hold 8% to 9% of the sample.

The material sequenced was blood. This sequence was found in a person aged 18-70 years in good health.

The CDR3 region: CARSGLAATSTDTQYF. Here is the DNA: TGTGCCAGAAGCGGACTAGCGGCGACTAGCACAGATACGCAGTATTTT. The sequence links TRBV5-3 to TRBJ2-3; the junction holds 10 bases that match TRBD2. TRBV5-3 has ORF status, its function being uncertain. For this chain, trimming is 4 bases at the V end and 0 bases at the J end, and the number of junction bases without a gene match is 5. Measured from the cysteine to the phenylalanine, the CDR3 is 16 residues long. The kept DNA is CDR3 alone, 48 bases in frame from the first base.